The 28 T cell receptor beta chains given below trace back to one sample, sequenced in a study of T cell repertoires in cytomegalovirus infection. TCRdb reanalysed the reads using MiXCR and keeps one entry per CDR3 protein. Seen here are nearly 650,000 distinct CDR3 sequences, roughly 26% observed once, and the top ten hold roughly 8%. Sequenced sample: CD8+ T cells from PBMCs. These receptors all come from a human donor in good health (CMV status not recorded). Some clones in this sample may be carry-over from other donors' samples.

This clonotype was picked up a small number of times. V usage is TRBV14 and J usage is TRBJ2-7, with no clear D. From germline, CDR1 is SGHDN and CDR2 FVKESK. Trimming pared 1 base from V and 6 bases from J, leaving 10 bases between. CDR3 length: 13 amino acids. CDR3 in amino acids: CASSQGRVLEQYF. CDR3 DNA: TGTGCCAGCAGCCAAGGGAGAGTTCTCGAGCAGTACTTC.

There are many counts of this clonotype. The chain joins TRBV4-3 to TRBJ2-4; D call uncertain. This CDR3 region has 15 residues. From germline, CDR1 is LGHNA and CDR2 YSLEER. V was pared by 4 bases and J by 0 bases, with 10 bases between. The CDR3 DNA is TGCGCCAGCAGCCCCGGACGCCTAGCCAAAAACATTCAGTACTTC. Protein sequence: CASSPGRLAKNIQYF.

This clonotype was found a few times. The chain joins TRBV5-6 to TRBJ1-5; TRBD1 is a possible D gene (6 bases). The germline V and J ends were trimmed by 3 bases and 1 base, with 11 bases remaining between them. Germline V CDR1 and CDR2: SGHDT, YYEEEE. CDR3 length equals 15 residues. This CDR3 reads CASSYGQTSNQPQHF. The CDR3 nucleotides read TGTGCCAGCAGCTATGGACAGACCAGCAATCAGCCCCAGCATTTT.

This clonotype was picked up a small number of times. V and J are TRBV11-2 and TRBJ2-1, with D perhaps being TRBD1 or TRBD2 (5 bases each). V dropped 8 bases and J dropped 9 bases, with 17 bases sitting between them. Germline values: CDR1 SGHAT, CDR2 FQNNGV. This CDR3 comprises 13 residues. This CDR3 reads CASSPGPQFEQFF. CDR3 bases: TGTGCCAGCTCCCCGGGGCCCCAGTTTGAGCAGTTCTTC.

CDR3 sequence: CSVDRDQETQYF. CDR3 nucleotides: TGCAGCGTTGACAGGGACCAAGAGACCCAGTACTTC. The J gene is TRBJ2-5, the V gene TRBV29-1; tentative D call: TRBD1 (5 bases). Trimming removed 3 bases at V and 0 bases at J, with 5 bases between. Per germline, CDR1 SQVTM and CDR2 ANQGSEA. This CDR3 is 12 amino acids long.

This clonotype has at least ten counts. The gene calls are TRBV7-9 and TRBJ2-1; TRBD1 agrees at 11 bases. Germline values: CDR1 SEHNR, CDR2 FQNEAQ (reference sequence). The ends lost 5 bases at V and 0 bases at J; junction bases unmatched: 3. This CDR3 comprises 16 residues. The CDR3 here is CASSLGTGGSYNEQFF. CDR3 DNA sequence: TGTGCCAGCAGCCTCGGGACAGGGGGCTCCTACAATGAGCAGTTCTTC.

The chain employs TRBV28 and TRBJ2-5; 9 bases line up with TRBD1. This CDR3 has 15 residues. V shed 5 bases, J shed 3 bases, and the junction held 7 bases outside the gene matches. Per germline, CDR1 MDHEN and CDR2 SYDVKM. The CDR3 region has the DNA TGTGCCAGCAGTACCCCCGGGACAGGGAAAGAGACCCAGTACTTC. This translates into CASSTPGTGKETQYF. Based on the CDR3 plus reference TRBV28 and TRBJ2-5, the full variable domain is DVKVTQSSRYLVKRTGEKVFLECVQDMDHENMFWYRQDPGLGLRLIYFSYDVKMKEKGDIPEGYSVSREKKERFSLILESASTNQTSMYLCASSTPGTGKETQYFGPGTRLLVL.

This clonotype was picked up a small number of times. The gene calls are TRBV27 and TRBJ1-6; a possible D gene is TRBD1 (5 bases). The CDR3 is 14 residues long. Trimming left V 6 bases short and J 5 bases short, with 11 bases between. The germline V gene has CDR1 MNHEY and CDR2 SMNVEV (reference sequence). This chain's CDR3 is CASRGGANNSPLHF. In nucleotides, the CDR3 is TGTGCCAGCAGGGGAGGGGCCAATAATTCACCCCTCCACTTT.

This clonotype was counted many times. The chain couples TRBV7-9 to TRBJ2-1, with D maybe TRBD1 (6 bases). Trimming took off 5 bases at V and 6 bases at J, with 23 bases between the two ends. Germline-derived CDR1 and CDR2 are SEHNR and FQNEAQ (reference sequence). CDR3 length: 17 residues. The CDR3 nucleotides read TGTGCCAGCAGCCCTTCGAGGGCCAGGGCGACAGGCAATGAGCAGTTCTTC. Amino acids: CASSPSRARATGNEQFF.

About this clonotype: A much larger clone differs by one base, so this may be a read error. The conserved phenylalanine or tryptophan is not found at the CDR3 terminus, so this likely reflects a read error. The chain employs TRBV2 and TRBJ1-5; TRBD1 matches at 9 bases. Germline V CDR1 and CDR2: SNHLY, FYNNEI. The CDR3 extends over 17 amino acids. Losses at the gene ends were 7 bases for V and 6 bases for J; bases not matched to a gene: 16. DNA for the CDR3: TGTGCCAGCAACACGGACAGGGGAGGATCAGCCGTTCAGCCCCAGCATTCT. Protein sequence: CASNTDRGGSAVQPQHS.

This clonotype was detected ten times or more. CDR3 region: CASSLSPLRLDGELFF. CDR3 in DNA: TGTGCCAGCAGCTTATCCCCGTTACGACTGGACGGGGAGCTGTTTTTT. The rearrangement uses TRBV7-9 and TRBJ2-2; D gene unclear. V lost 2 bases and J lost 7, with 17 bases in between. This CDR3 has 16 residues. Per the germline V gene, CDR1 is SEHNR and CDR2 is FQNEAQ (reference sequence).

A note on this clonotype: Germline and junction disagree at one end, which may indicate a read error. The chain is built from TRBV6-2 or TRBV6-3 and TRBJ2-1; tentative D call: TRBD2 (6 bases). The CDR3 consists of 13 residues. Germline lookup yields CDR1 MNHEY and CDR2 SVGEGT. The CDR3 here is CVSSPRGYNEQFF. The DNA for the CDR3 is TGTGTCAGCAGCCCACGGGGGTACAATGAGCAGTTCTTC.

V gene TRBV20-1 combines with J gene TRBJ2-5, with unresolved D. CDR3 size: 11 residues. Germline CDR1 DFQATT, CDR2 SNEGSKA (reference sequence). The V gene lost 6 bases and the J gene lost 4 bases, with 9 bases spanning the gap. CDR3 sequence reads: CSAPSRETQYF. CDR3 nucleotide sequence: TGCAGTGCCCCCTCCCGAGAGACCCAGTACTTC.

The chain couples TRBV4-2 to TRBJ2-1, with 9 bases lining up with TRBD2. The CDR3 totals 17 residues. V shed 3 bases, J shed 5 bases, and the junction held 11 bases outside the gene matches. Germline loops: CDR1 LGHNA, CDR2 YNFKEQ. CDR3 nucleotides: TGTGCCAGCAGCCACCCTCTCAAAGCGGGGGGTCACAATGAGCAGTTCTTC. This translates into CASSHPLKAGGHNEQFF.

This clonotype was counted ten times or more. The CDR3, as DNA: TGTGCCAGCAGCTTAAGAAGCCCCTACTACGAGCAGTACGTC. Translating gives CASSLRSPYYEQYV. This chain connects TRBV7-2 to TRBJ2-7; D not certain. The CDR3 is made up of 14 amino acids. Germline CDR1 is SGHTA and CDR2 is FQGNSA. Trimming took 2 bases from V and 3 from J, leaving 11 bases between them.

In its sample, this clonotype was seen many times. The chain recombines TRBV7-2 with TRBJ2-1; 10 bases align to TRBD2. The CDR3 is 15 residues long. V was pared by 5 bases and J by 4 bases, with 5 bases of the junction left unmatched. CDR1 SGHTA and CDR2 FQGNSA come from the germline V gene. The CDR3 protein is CASSQGLAVYNEQFF. CDR3 bases: TGTGCCAGCAGCCAAGGACTAGCGGTTTACAATGAGCAGTTCTTC. The variable domain in full, with the rest retrieved from reference TRBV7-2 and TRBJ2-1, is GAGVSQSPSNKVTEKGKDVELRCDPISGHTALYWYRQSLGQGLEFLIYFQGNSAPDKSGLPSDRFSAERTGGSVSTLTIQRTQQEDSAVYLCASSQGLAVYNEQFFGPGTRLTVL.

This sequence joins TRBV4-1 and TRBJ1-4; D unclear. The CDR3 is 16 residues long. Germline assignment: CDR1 MGHRA and CDR2 YSYEKL. The ends were cut back, 0 bases at V and 3 bases at J, with 11 bases in the middle. DNA for the CDR3: TGCGCCAGCAGCCAAGATTTCACCGCTGCTAATGAAAAACTGTTTTTT. Amino acids: CASSQDFTAANEKLFF.

This clonotype has a count of ten or more. This chain links TRBV7-3 with TRBJ1-1, with TRBD1 matching 8 bases. The germline V gene encodes CDR1 SGHTA and CDR2 FQGTGA. CDR3 length: 13 residues. The V and J ends lost 6 bases and 6 bases, in that order; junction bases with no gene match: 6. CDR3 amino acids: CASSYRQGSEAFF. In DNA form, the CDR3 reads TGTGCCAGCAGTTATAGACAGGGGTCTGAAGCTTTCTTT.

This clonotype turned up a few times. The rearrangement links TRBV28 to TRBJ2-7, with D perhaps TRBD1 (6 bases). The V gene's germline CDR1 is MDHEN and CDR2 SYDVKM. The CDR3 totals 13 residues. Deletions cut 10 bases from V and 6 bases from J, with 19 bases between. Here the CDR3 reads CATSKTGQPEQYV. CDR3 DNA sequence: TGTGCCACCTCGAAGACCGGACAGCCCGAGCAGTACGTC.

This clonotype turned up a few times. V is TRBV7-9 and J is TRBJ2-5; 10 bases are a match to TRBD2. CDR1 and CDR2 (germline): SEHNR, FQNEAQ (reference sequence). V was pared by 5 bases and J by 1 base, with 1 base of the junction left unmatched. The CDR3 extends over 14 amino acids. The chain's CDR3 is CASSTSGAQETQYF. Written as DNA, the CDR3 is TGTGCCAGCAGCACTAGCGGGGCCCAAGAGACCCAGTACTTC.

In this sample, this clonotype turned up many times. The chain recombines TRBV7-8 with TRBJ2-3, with D possibly being TRBD1 or TRBD2 (5 bases each). V lost 1 base to trimming and J lost 5 bases, with 10 bases between them. The CDR3 contains 14 residues. Germline CDR1 reads SGHVS; CDR2 reads FQNEAQ. The CDR3 spells CASSLGQGVDTQYF. CDR3 DNA sequence: TGTGCCAGCAGCTTAGGGCAGGGAGTAGATACGCAGTATTTT.

Turning to this clonotype: It may be a read error: a sequence one base away is much more abundant. This rearrangement joins TRBV6-6 to TRBJ2-7, with D perhaps matching TRBD1 (6 bases). Germline CDR1 MNHNY, CDR2 SVGAGI (reference sequence). This CDR3 spans 18 amino acids. The CDR3 is CASSYSPGHGLSSYVQYV. The CDR3 DNA sequence: TGTGCCAGCAGTTACTCTCCGGGACACGGCCTAAGCTCCTACGTGCAGTACGTC.

The J gene is TRBJ1-5, the V gene TRBV15, with D tentatively TRBD1 (6 bases). Germline-derived CDR1 and CDR2 are LNHNV and YYDKDF (reference sequence). The CDR3 totals 14 residues. The V gene lost 1 base and the J gene lost 7 bases, with 11 bases spanning the gap. The CDR3 bases are TGTGCCACCAGCAGAGCTCAGGGGCAACAGCCCCAGCATTTT. It yields the protein CATSRAQGQQPQHF.

This clonotype was seen more than once but under ten times. The gene calls are TRBV14 and TRBJ2-1, with 14 bases that match TRBD2. The CDR3 is 18 amino acids. Looked up from germline, CDR1 is SGHDN and CDR2 is FVKESK. Trimming took 3 bases from V and 2 from J; bases not matched to a gene: 6. CDR3: CASSQPTSGGVAYNEQFF. The CDR3 coding sequence is TGTGCCAGCAGCCAGCCGACTAGCGGGGGGGTAGCCTACAATGAGCAGTTCTTC.

This rearrangement joins TRBV28 to TRBJ2-2; D remains ambiguous. V lost 7 bases and J lost 2, with 11 bases in between. Germline CDR1 MDHEN, CDR2 SYDVKM. This CDR3 has 14 residues. CDR3 sequence (DNA): TGTGCCAGCATCTCGGCAGCCAACACCGGGGAGCTGTTTTTT. Translation: CASISAANTGELFF.

This clonotype was seen more than once but under ten times. The chain combines TRBV7-9 with TRBJ2-1; 12 bases map to TRBD2. The germline V gene encodes CDR1 SEHNR and CDR2 FQNEAQ (reference sequence). J was trimmed by 0 bases and V by 5 bases; bases with no gene match: 11. The CDR3 sequence is 19 residues long. The CDR3 is CASSGPGTSGRSSYNEQFF. As DNA, the CDR3 is TGTGCCAGCAGCGGGCCCGGGACTAGCGGGCGGAGCTCCTACAATGAGCAGTTCTTC. Full variable domain (remainder filled in from reference TRBV7-9 and TRBJ2-1): DTGVSQNPRHKITKRGQNVTFRCDPISEHNRLYWYRQTLGQGPEFLTYFQNEAQLEKSRLLSDRFSAERPKGSFSTLEIQRTEQGDSAMYLCASSGPGTSGRSSYNEQFFGPGTRLTVL.

This clonotype was detected many times. The V call is TRBV27, the J call TRBJ2-3, with D possibly TRBD2 on 6 matching bases. Trimming took 7 bases from V and 4 from J, leaving 15 bases between them. The CDR3 runs 14 residues. Germline values: CDR1 MNHEY, CDR2 SMNVEV (reference sequence). DNA for the CDR3: TGTGCCAGCACTTACTACGGGGGTTCAGATACGCAGTATTTT. The encoded protein is CASTYYGGSDTQYF.

This clonotype was detected many times. The chain joins TRBV7-8 to TRBJ2-2, with 7 bases that match TRBD1. The germline V gene encodes CDR1 SGHVS and CDR2 FQNEAQ. The trim removed 3 bases at V and 1 base at J, leaving 8 bases unmatched. The CDR3 has 17 amino acids. CDR3 bases: TGTGCCAGCAGCTTTAACGACAGGGAACAGAACACCGGGGAGCTGTTTTTT. Its translation is CASSFNDREQNTGELFF.